The T cell receptor (beta chain) under discussion was sequenced for a study of blood T cell repertoires in COVID-19. Overall study: Researchers got acute and convalescent COVID-19 samples from the United States, Italy and Spain. PBMCs, B-cell-depleted T cells, or T cells were the source of the cDNA or gDNA that made up the material.

The CDR3 has 16 amino acids. Germline V gives CDR1 MNHNS, CDR2 SASEGT. The V gene end was trimmed by 2 bases and the J gene end by 5 bases; junction bases not matched to a gene: 2. Authors' data handling: By means of reference gene primer amplification, nucleated cell counts were estimated. The protocol was immunoSEQ multiplex PCR, while the TCRdb copy is restricted to in-frame clones and leaves out a portion. That table gives V, J and clone size, and the DNA gave D and trimming. The sample lists tens of thousands of clones, around 80% seen once, with roughly 13% in the top ten. The sequence derives from a human donor in a cohort sampled during active COVID-19. The chain has TRBV6-1 and TRBJ2-2, with 13 bases that match TRBD2. Input material: peripheral blood. The CDR3 region is CASSEWGLAGTGELFF. In DNA form, the CDR3 reads TGTGCCAGCAGTGAATGGGGACTAGCGGGGACCGGGGAGCTGTTTTTT.